This T cell receptor beta chain derives from a study of identical twins. Germline-derived CDR1 and CDR2 are DFQATT and SNEGSKA (reference sequence). J lost 4 bases, V lost 6 bases, and 8 bases had no gene match. The CDR3 spans 15 residues. About this clonotype: No antigen is known for it.

Study-wide results and caveats: While abundant cord blood beta clonotypes carried fewer insertions, memory repertoires showed no such pattern. Where out-of-frame alpha sequences were twin-shared, they showed excess low generation probability.

Template switching, a step in the protocol, added a universal primer site, and cDNA carried unique molecular identifiers. One entry per CDR3 protein results from TCRdb running MiXCR on the 5' RACE reads. Of around 1.7 million distinct CDR3 sequences in the sample, roughly 35% were seen once. Material for sequencing was cord blood. The clonotype was recovered from a newborn girl in good health. The rearrangement joins TRBV20-1 to TRBJ2-5, with 13 bases matching TRBD2. The chain's CDR3 is CSAPTSGRMLETQYF. As DNA, the CDR3 is TGCAGTGCGCCGACTAGCGGGAGGATGTTAGAGACCCAGTACTTC.